The clone carrying this T cell receptor beta chain was observed many times. Its target is unknown. The beta constant-region primer was an equimolar mix of two oligonucleotides covering TRBC1 and TRBC2. The ligated cDNA underwent four PCR rounds using SP2 and nested alpha and beta constant-region primers. Each CDR3 protein gets one entry after TCRdb re-called the UMI-ligation and nested PCR reads with MiXCR. In the table there are some 100,000 distinct CDR3 sequences, 6% to 7.5% of which are singletons. The V gene's germline CDR1 is MNHEY and CDR2 SVGEGT. Trimming removed 8 bases at V and 1 base at J, with 9 bases between. There are 13 residues in the CDR3. This sample is part of a study of naive and memory T cell subsets. Study-wide results and caveats: Over 95% of naive TCR sequences appeared only once after error correction, unlike memory subsets. No ground truth validated the naive and memory repertoire findings. Clonotypes here are unpaired alpha or beta chain sequences.

The sequencing input was central memory CD4+ T cells from blood. This TCR came from a human donor in good health. The chain joins TRBV6-2 or TRBV6-3 to TRBJ2-1; weak D call: TRBD2 (5 bases). The CDR3 loop is CASQRRSYNEQFF. CDR3 DNA: TGTGCCAGCCAGAGGAGGTCCTACAATGAGCAGTTCTTC.